This passage covers 18 T cell receptor beta chains from one sample sequenced in a study of blood T cell repertoires in COVID-19 (dated by TCRdb to about 2020). Receptor amplification or capture employed the immunoSEQ multiplex PCR assay. Not all clones reach the TCRdb copy of this immuneACCESS table, which keeps in-frame sequences only. Checked studies attribute under half of the gap to unresolved V genes and leave the rest unexplained. The sample table lists around 250,000 clones, 70% to 90% of them with a count of one. Of the sample, about 3% is held by the ten largest clones. Sample: peripheral blood. These receptors all stem from a woman under 40 with active or convalescent COVID-19.

This clone was detected only a few times. The rearrangement joins TRBV19 to TRBJ1-2, with D perhaps TRBD1 (6 bases). The CDR3 sequence is 12 residues long. V shed 3 bases and J shed 5 bases, with 7 bases lying between them. The germline CDR1 and CDR2 sequences are LNHDA and SQIVND (reference sequence). CDR3 sequence (DNA): TGTGCCAGTAGTATGAGGGGGTATGGCTACACCTTC. It encodes CASSMRGYGYTF.

V is TRBV3-1 (or the pseudogene TRBV3-2) and J is TRBJ2-3; 8 bases fit TRBD2. The CDR3 is 19 residues long. V trimming: 1 base; J trimming: 3 bases; junction bases outside the gene matches: 15. Germline V CDR1 and CDR2: LGHDT, YNNKEL (reference sequence). CDR3 DNA: TGTGCCAGCAGCCAAGTCGGGAGCGCACGGGGGGGCGGGACAGATACGCAGTATTTT. Amino acid sequence: CASSQVGSARGGGTDTQYF.

The chain couples TRBV19 to TRBJ2-1, with D unclear. CDR1 is LNHDA and CDR2 is SQIVND in the germline V gene (reference sequence). CDR3 length: 14 residues. Deletions cut 9 bases from V and 4 bases from J, with 16 bases between. CDR3 residues: CASRPGQLYNEQFF. The CDR3 DNA reads as TGTGCCAGCCGCCCTGGGCAGTTATACAATGAGCAGTTCTTC.

The chain couples TRBV25-1 to TRBJ1-1; D is unresolved. Looked up from germline, CDR1 is MGHDK and CDR2 is SYGVNS. Trimming took off 8 bases at V and 5 bases at J, with 9 bases between the two ends. CDR3 size: 11 residues. The CDR3 here is CASSRLTEAFF. The CDR3 bases are TGTGCCAGCTCCAGGTTGACTGAAGCTTTCTTT.

This chain joins TRBV24-1 and TRBJ2-7, with TRBD2 matching over 9 bases. Germline loops: CDR1 KGHDR, CDR2 SFDVKD. This CDR3 is built from 20 residues. Unmatched junction bases numbered 27, after V lost 6 bases and J lost 7 bases. The CDR3 DNA follows: TGTGCCACCAGTCCTGGAGGTGGTTTGCAGCCTGGTGATAGCGGGAGAGAGCAGTACTTC. This codes for CATSPGGGLQPGDSGREQYF.

The rearrangement links TRBV2 to TRBJ1-1, with D uncertain. Trimming shortened V by 2 bases and J by 1 base, and 11 bases separated the two germline ends. Germline CDR1 SNHLY, CDR2 FYNNEI. The CDR3 has 15 residues. CDR3 residues: CASSESEARNTEAFF. The CDR3 bases are TGTGCCAGCAGTGAAAGTGAGGCCCGGAACACTGAAGCTTTCTTT. The full variable domain, rest sourced from reference TRBV2 and TRBJ1-1, is EPEVTQTPSHQVTQMGQEVILRCVPISNHLYFYWYRQILGQKVEFLVSFYNNEISEKSEIFDDQFSVERPDGSNFTLKIRSTKLEDSAMYFCASSESEARNTEAFFGQGTRLTVV.

This clone was counted between two and nine times. This chain connects TRBV6-5 to TRBJ2-7; tentative D call: TRBD2 (5 bases). The germline V and J ends were trimmed by 6 bases and 3 bases, with 12 bases remaining between them. In germline, CDR1 is MNHEY, CDR2 SVGAGI. This CDR3 is 13 amino acids long. In nucleotides, the CDR3 is TGTGCCAGCAGCTCCTCCGGGGTCTACGAGCAGTACTTC. Its protein product is CASSSSGVYEQYF.

CDR3 in DNA: TGTGCCAGCAGCATCGATACGGGGACTGAAGCTTTCTTT. Its protein product is CASSIDTGTEAFF. The chain employs TRBV7-3 and TRBJ1-1; D not certain. V dropped 5 bases and J dropped 5 bases, with 12 bases sitting between them. The germline gives CDR1 SGHTA, CDR2 FQGTGA. The CDR3 is made up of 13 amino acids.

The rearrangement links TRBV2 to TRBJ2-7; 8 bases align to TRBD2. J was trimmed by 6 bases and V by 4 bases; bases with no gene match: 5. The CDR3 spans 13 residues. CDR1 SNHLY and CDR2 FYNNEI come from the germline V gene. For the CDR3, the DNA is TGTGCCAGCAGTGCCGGACTAGCTCTCGAGCAGTACTTC. This sequence encodes CASSAGLALEQYF.

The V gene is TRBV24-1, the J gene TRBJ1-2, with TRBD1 matching 11 bases. V lost 3 bases, J lost 0 bases, and 8 bases stayed unmatched. The germline V gene encodes CDR1 KGHDR and CDR2 SFDVKD. The length of the CDR3 is 18 residues. The CDR3 here is CATSDPGQGATANYGYTF. In DNA, the CDR3 is TGTGCCACCAGTGATCCAGGACAGGGGGCGACGGCTAACTATGGCTACACCTTC.

CDR3 region: CASSPNRGRTDTQYF. As DNA, the CDR3 is TGTGCCAGCAGTCCGAACAGGGGGCGGACAGATACGCAGTATTTT. The chain carries TRBV27 and TRBJ2-3; 9 bases fit TRBD1. The CDR3 extends over 15 amino acids. V lost 5 bases, J lost 3 bases, and 6 bases stayed unmatched. Germline V CDR1 and CDR2: MNHEY, SMNVEV (reference sequence).

The CDR3 DNA follows: TGTGCCAGCTCACCATCTGCACAGGGAAGAGGACGGGGCTACACCTTC. Protein product: CASSPSAQGRGRGYTF. This sequence joins TRBV18 and TRBJ1-2, with D possibly matching TRBD1 (6 bases). Germline V CDR1 and CDR2: KGHSH, LQKENI. This CDR3 spans 16 amino acids. V shed 2 bases and J shed 8 bases, with 21 bases lying between them.

The chain recombines TRBV24-1 with TRBJ1-5, with D possibly TRBD1 on 5 matching bases. V was cut by 3 bases and J by 2 bases, with 13 bases left in between. Germline CDR1 and CDR2: KGHDR and SFDVKD. CDR3 length: 16 residues. CDR3: CATSDRGGIGNQPQHF. CDR3 DNA: TGTGCCACCAGTGATAGGGGAGGGATCGGCAATCAGCCCCAGCATTTT.

The chain couples TRBV5-4 to TRBJ2-1; 7 bases fit TRBD2. Germline loops: CDR1 SGHNT, CDR2 YYREEE (reference sequence). This CDR3 has 15 residues. V gave up 4 bases and J gave up 6 bases; unmatched junction bases: 10. CDR3 protein: CASSRGSGGGNEQFF. DNA of the CDR3: TGTGCCAGCAGCCGAGGCTCGGGGGGAGGCAATGAGCAGTTCTTC.

This chain connects TRBV19 to TRBJ2-7; weak D call: TRBD1 (6 bases). This CDR3 contains 15 residues. V was clipped by 1 base and J by 5 bases, with 15 bases between them. Per the germline V gene, CDR1 is LNHDA and CDR2 is SQIVND (reference sequence). CDR3 bases: TGTGCCAGTAGTATAGCCAGGGGAAGGGGCCACGAGCAGTACTTC. This sequence encodes CASSIARGRGHEQYF.

V usage is TRBV7-9 and J usage is TRBJ2-3, with 8 bases matching TRBD1. From germline, CDR1 is SEHNR and CDR2 FQNEAQ (reference sequence). Germline trimming cut 6 bases from V and 1 base from J; bases unmatched to any gene: 12. The CDR3 is made up of 17 amino acids. The CDR3 spells CASRSPGGKLGTDTQYF. The CDR3 nucleotides are TGTGCCAGCAGGTCCCCAGGGGGCAAACTTGGCACAGATACGCAGTATTTT.

This chain's CDR3 is CASSLRTGTADTQYF. CDR3 nucleotides: TGTGCCAGCAGCTTGCGGACAGGGACGGCAGATACGCAGTATTTT. The chain combines TRBV7-3 with TRBJ2-3; 8 bases align to TRBD1. Germline V gives CDR1 SGHTA, CDR2 FQGTGA. CDR3 length: 15 amino acids. After removal of 3 bases from V and 4 bases from J, the junction contained 6 bases not matched to a gene.

This clone appeared a few times. This chain links TRBV28 with TRBJ2-2; perhaps TRBD1 as D (6 bases). Germline CDR1 is MDHEN and CDR2 is SYDVKM. V lost 5 bases to trimming and J lost 1 base, with 8 bases between them. There are 14 residues in the CDR3. The CDR3 bases are TGTGCCAGCAGTATGACAGGGAACACCGGGGAGCTGTTTTTT. This gives the protein CASSMTGNTGELFF.